The rows below give T cell receptor beta chains drawn from one sample of a study of T cells in severe cutaneous drug reactions. TCRdb reprocessed the multiplex PCR reads, with one entry per CDR3 protein and no DNA. Found here are roughly 9,000 distinct CDR3 sequences; the top ten clones hold about 24%. The sequencing sample was made of cells from a skin blister. These receptors were collected from a human donor with a severe cutaneous adverse drug reaction. The CDR3 runs from the conserved cysteine through the conserved F or W. Rows give clone size only sometimes, using once, few, many, or a class for an expanded clone.

V: TRBV29-1
size: NA
J: TRBJ2-5
CDR3: CSVPVENQETQYF

V: TRBV30
size: NA
J: TRBJ1-1
CDR3: CAWRGLGTEAFF

V: TRBV5-1
size: NA
J: TRBJ2-1
CDR3: CASSSTSRPADNEQFF

V: TRBV5-6
size: NA
J: TRBJ2-5
CDR3: CASSLIRQYQETQYF

V: TRBV27
size: NA
J: TRBJ2-3
CDR3: CASSPLLGDTQYF

V: TRBV6-2/TRBV6-3
size: medium-sized
J: TRBJ2-7
CDR3: CASSYLTITGYEQYF

V: TRBV6-2/TRBV6-3
size: medium-sized
J: TRBJ2-1
CDR3: CASSFVYNEQFF

V: TRBV11-2
size: NA
J: TRBJ1-1
CDR3: CASSFNPGEGGWNTEAFF

V: TRBV28
size: NA
J: TRBJ2-2
CDR3: CASSPRTGLGTGELFF

V: TRBV7-3
size: NA
J: TRBJ2-3
CDR3: CASSQGTGSSTDTQYF

V: TRBV29-1
size: NA
J: TRBJ2-2
CDR3: CSVVVDRSNTGELFF

V: TRBV12-3/TRBV12-4
size: NA
J: TRBJ2-2
CDR3: CASSPRDRANTGELFF

V: TRBV6-5
size: NA
J: TRBJ1-5
CDR3: CASSPGGNQPQHF

V: TRBV27
size: medium-sized
J: TRBJ2-1
CDR3: CASSLDDLSSYNEQFF

V: TRBV6-4
size: NA
J: TRBJ2-7
CDR3: CASNNRDRDSYEQYF

V: TRBV6-6
size: NA
J: TRBJ2-3
CDR3: CASTAPGTGITDTQYF

V: TRBV10-3
size: NA
J: TRBJ2-4
CDR3: CAISEGTSGQNIQYF

V: TRBV30
size: NA
J: TRBJ2-7
CDR3: CALRDISYEQYF

V: TRBV5-6
size: NA
J: TRBJ2-2
CDR3: CASSGAGTGGTGELFF

V: TRBV6-5
size: NA
J: TRBJ1-3
CDR3: CASSSGTGRNTIYF

V: TRBV19
size: NA
J: TRBJ1-3
CDR3: CASDTTGSGNTIYF

V: TRBV6-2/TRBV6-3
size: NA
J: TRBJ2-1
CDR3: CASRQTGQLALNEQFF

V: TRBV28
size: NA
J: TRBJ2-7
CDR3: CASSFGASAPYEQYF

V: TRBV27
size: NA
J: TRBJ1-1
CDR3: CASSLSWDLNTEAFF

V: TRBV14
size: NA
J: TRBJ1-2
CDR3: CASSLGGPANYGYTF

V: TRBV28
size: NA
J: TRBJ2-7
CDR3: CASSLSPGQEQYF

V: TRBV28
size: NA
J: TRBJ1-2
CDR3: CASSGSTGGSYGYTF

V: TRBV28
size: NA
J: TRBJ1-5
CDR3: CASSFTRSGTDENSNQPQHF

V: TRBV29-1
size: NA
J: TRBJ1-4
CDR3: CSVEGTADEKLFF